A selection of T cell receptor beta chains follows, all from one sample in a study of Ad26.COV2.S vaccination and SARS-CoV-2 variants. Some clones are missing from TCRdb's copy, which holds only in-frame ones; the method was immunoSEQ multiplex PCR. The sample gives around 350,000 clones, roughly 94% of which show up once; about 3.9% is in the top ten. This specimen consisted of peripheral blood, obtained after recovery from COVID-19. The origin of the receptors is a human donor who had recovered from COVID-19. CDR3s include the opening cysteine and the closing phenylalanine or tryptophan. Each record gives: D gene, J gene, clone size, V gene, CDR3 DNA, CDR3 protein. A D gene is named only where the DNA matches it firmly. Clone size is shown for a subset of rows, as once, few, many or a class of expanded clone.

D: .
J: TRBJ1-5
size: .
V: TRBV21-1
DNA: TGTGCCAGCAGCATCCCGAAGCAAAGAAGAATTAGCAATCAGCCCCAGCATTTT
CDR3: CASSIPKQRRISNQPQHF

D: .
J: TRBJ2-7
size: .
V: TRBV14
DNA: TGTGCCAGCAGCCAAGGTCCGCGATATCGGGCTAGCGACTCCTACGAGCAGTACTTC
CDR3: CASSQGPRYRASDSYEQYF

D: .
J: TRBJ2-4
size: once
V: TRBV10-3
DNA: TGTGCCATCAGTGAAACCCAACAGGGTAAGGGCATTCAGTACTTC
CDR3: CAISETQQGKGIQYF

D: .
J: TRBJ2-6
size: .
V: TRBV21-1
DNA: TGTGCCAGCAGCAAAGAGAGAGGGTATGGGGCCAACGTCCTGACTTTC
CDR3: CASSKERGYGANVLTF

D: TRBD2
J: TRBJ2-5
size: .
V: TRBV7-6
DNA: TGTGCCAGCAGCTTAGTCGGGGGGGCCGGGGAGACCCAGTACTTC
CDR3: CASSLVGGAGETQYF

D: TRBD2
J: TRBJ2-1
size: once
V: TRBV25-1
DNA: TGTGCCAGCAGTGAACTGCGGGGGAGCTCCTACAATGAGCAGTTCTTC
CDR3: CASSELRGSSYNEQFF

D: .
J: TRBJ2-7
size: .
V: TRBV2
DNA: TGTGCCAGTTACTTCAGGGGCTCCTACGAGCAGTACTTC
CDR3: CASYFRGSYEQYF

D: TRBD1
J: TRBJ1-2
size: .
V: TRBV9
DNA: TGTGCCAGCAGCACAGGCCCGGACAGGGGAGTCTATGGCTACACCTTC
CDR3: CASSTGPDRGVYGYTF

D: .
J: TRBJ1-2
size: .
V: TRBV19
DNA: TGTGCCAGTAGGCACAGGACTAACTATGGCTACACCTTC
CDR3: CASRHRTNYGYTF

D: .
J: TRBJ1-1
size: once
V: TRBV7-9
DNA: TGTGCCAGCAGCTTCGCAGGGTCCCTGAACACTGAAGCTTTCTTT
CDR3: CASSFAGSLNTEAFF

D: .
J: TRBJ2-7
size: once
V: TRBV11-2
DNA: TGTGCCAGCAGCCCACTTGGGCGAGGTACCTACGAGCAGTACTTC
CDR3: CASSPLGRGTYEQYF

D: .
J: TRBJ1-1
size: .
V: TRBV7-9
DNA: TGTGCCAGCAGCCCAGGGTCCGGAAGGGCTGAAGCTTTCTTT
CDR3: CASSPGSGRAEAFF

D: .
J: TRBJ2-2
size: .
V: TRBV6-5
DNA: TGTGCCAGCACCCAGGCTGCGAACACCGGGGAGCTGTTTTTT
CDR3: CASTQAANTGELFF

D: TRBD1
J: TRBJ1-1
size: .
V: TRBV12-3/TRBV12-4
DNA: TGTGCCAGCAGCCCCGGGACAGGGGAAGCTTTCTTT
CDR3: CASSPGTGEAFF

D: .
J: TRBJ2-2
size: .
V: TRBV20-1
DNA: TGCAGTGCTAGTAAAGGGAACTTCGCCGGGGAGCTGTTTTTT
CDR3: CSASKGNFAGELFF

D: .
J: TRBJ2-7
size: .
V: TRBV27
DNA: TGTGCCAGCAGGGGGCTATCGTCCGGGAAAACCTACGAGCAGTACTTC
CDR3: CASRGLSSGKTYEQYF

D: .
J: TRBJ1-3
size: once
V: TRBV5-1
DNA: TGCGCCAGCAGCTTAGGGTACTCTGGAAACACCATATATTTT
CDR3: CASSLGYSGNTIYF

D: .
J: TRBJ1-1
size: .
V: TRBV5-1
DNA: TGCGCCAGCAGCTCAAAACTTAGACTACAGGGACGGAACACTGAAGCTTTCTTT
CDR3: CASSSKLRLQGRNTEAFF

D: .
J: TRBJ2-3
size: .
V: TRBV5-1
DNA: TGCGCCAGCAGCAGGGACACGGAGGGTTTGGCAGATACGCAGTATTTT
CDR3: CASSRDTEGLADTQYF

D: .
J: TRBJ1-1
size: .
V: TRBV10-3
DNA: TGTGCCATCAGCCTAAAAGGTACTGAAGCTTTCTTT
CDR3: CAISLKGTEAFF

D: .
J: TRBJ1-5
size: .
V: TRBV5-6
DNA: TGTGCCAGCAGCTATGGGGGGGGTCAGCCCCAGCATTTT
CDR3: CASSYGGGQPQHF

D: .
J: TRBJ1-1
size: .
V: TRBV29-1
DNA: TGCAGCGCTACCTCACAGGGCAGGGCCACTGAAGCTTTCTTT
CDR3: CSATSQGRATEAFF

D: TRBD1
J: TRBJ2-7
size: .
V: TRBV19
DNA: TGTGCCAGTACCGGGGGACAGGGTGGCTACGAGCAGTACTTC
CDR3: CASTGGQGGYEQYF

D: TRBD2
J: TRBJ2-3
size: .
V: TRBV4-2
DNA: TGTGCCAGCAGCCAAAACGGGGGGGGCCTTGGCACAGATACGCAGTATTTT
CDR3: CASSQNGGGLGTDTQYF

D: .
J: TRBJ2-1
size: .
V: TRBV7-9
DNA: TGTGCCAGTCATATGCGGGGTGAGCAGTTCTTC
CDR3: CASHMRGEQFF

D: .
J: TRBJ2-7
size: .
V: TRBV7-9
DNA: TGTGCCAGCACCAAAGACCCAGGGAACTACGAGCAGTACTTC
CDR3: CASTKDPGNYEQYF

D: .
J: TRBJ2-6
size: .
V: TRBV27
DNA: TGTGCCAGCAGTTTATCTTGGCAGGGGAGGTCTGGGGCCAACGTCCTGACTTTC
CDR3: CASSLSWQGRSGANVLTF

D: .
J: TRBJ1-1
size: .
V: TRBV18
DNA: TGTGCCAGCTCACCGTTGACAGGTGAAGCTTTCTTT
CDR3: CASSPLTGEAFF

D: TRBD1
J: TRBJ1-1
size: few
V: TRBV3-1/TRBV3-2
DNA: TGTGCCAGCGGCGGACAGGGGGTAGGGACTGAAGCTTTCTTT
CDR3: CASGGQGVGTEAFF

D: TRBD2
J: TRBJ2-1
size: .
V: TRBV5-4
DNA: TGTGCCAGCAAAGGAGTGGGGGGGACTAGCCGTGGGAATGAGCAGTTCTTC
CDR3: CASKGVGGTSRGNEQFF

D: .
J: TRBJ2-2
size: .
V: TRBV19
DNA: TGTGCCAGTAGTATTTACAGGGCGAACACCGGGGAGCTGTTTTTT
CDR3: CASSIYRANTGELFF

D: .
J: TRBJ1-1
size: .
V: TRBV20-1
DNA: TGCAGTGCTAGAAGTGAGCGTGAAGCTTTCTTT
CDR3: CSARSEREAFF

D: .
J: TRBJ2-3
size: .
V: TRBV11-2
DNA: TGTGCCAGCAGCTTAGTGCGGGAACCCACAGATACGCAGTATTTT
CDR3: CASSLVREPTDTQYF

D: .
J: TRBJ1-5
size: .
V: TRBV27
DNA: TGTGCCAGCAGTTTATCGTGGAGGGGGGAGCAGCCCCAGCATTTT
CDR3: CASSLSWRGEQPQHF

D: .
J: TRBJ2-7
size: .
V: TRBV2
DNA: TGTGCCAGCACCCAGGACAGTGCCTACGAGCAGTACTTC
CDR3: CASTQDSAYEQYF

D: .
J: TRBJ2-3
size: .
V: TRBV19
DNA: TGTGCCAGTAGCACACTAGCTTCAGATACGCAGTATTTT
CDR3: CASSTLASDTQYF

D: .
J: TRBJ1-5
size: .
V: TRBV15
DNA: TGTGCCACCAGCAGGGATCCAGAAGGACAGCCCCAGCATTTT
CDR3: CATSRDPEGQPQHF